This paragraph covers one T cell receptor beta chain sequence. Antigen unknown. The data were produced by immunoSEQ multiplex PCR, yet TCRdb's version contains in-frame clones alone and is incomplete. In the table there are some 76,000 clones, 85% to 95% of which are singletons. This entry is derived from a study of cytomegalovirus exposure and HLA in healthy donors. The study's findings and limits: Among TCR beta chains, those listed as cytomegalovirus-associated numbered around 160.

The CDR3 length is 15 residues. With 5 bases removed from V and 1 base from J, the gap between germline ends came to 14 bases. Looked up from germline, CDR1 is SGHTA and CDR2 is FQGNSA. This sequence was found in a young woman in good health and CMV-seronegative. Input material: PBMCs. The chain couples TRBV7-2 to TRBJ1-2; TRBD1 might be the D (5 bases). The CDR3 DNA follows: TGTGCCAGCAGCCCCTCGACAGTTTATAACTATGGCTACACCTTC. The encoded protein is CASSPSTVYNYGYTF. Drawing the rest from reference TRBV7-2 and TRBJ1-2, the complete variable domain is GAGVSQSPSNKVTEKGKDVELRCDPISGHTALYWYRQSLGQGLEFLIYFQGNSAPDKSGLPSDRFSAERTGGSVSTLTIQRTQQEDSAVYLCASSPSTVYNYGYTFGSGTRLTVV.